This T cell receptor beta chain appears in the sequencing data of a study of spatial heterogeneity in lung cancer. Stated time point: sample taken at primary tumor resection. Whole RNA from tumor, nontumor lung or frozen PBMC was sequenced unsorted. CDR3 length equals 12 residues. The germline gives CDR1 KGHDR, CDR2 SFDVKD. Between the trimmed V and J ends, which lost 7 bases and 4 bases, there was a span of 7 bases. One entry per CDR3 protein results from TCRdb running MiXCR on the 5' RACE reads. The sample consists of about 75,000 distinct CDR3 sequences, roughly 14% of them appearing once. The V gene is TRBV24-1, the J gene TRBJ2-1; D is unclear. The sequenced sample was PBMCs, obtained at surgery. The receptor was isolated from a male donor with early-stage non-small cell lung cancer. The CDR3 is CATRDPYNEQFF. In DNA form, the CDR3 reads TGTGCCACCAGGGACCCTTACAATGAGCAGTTCTTC.